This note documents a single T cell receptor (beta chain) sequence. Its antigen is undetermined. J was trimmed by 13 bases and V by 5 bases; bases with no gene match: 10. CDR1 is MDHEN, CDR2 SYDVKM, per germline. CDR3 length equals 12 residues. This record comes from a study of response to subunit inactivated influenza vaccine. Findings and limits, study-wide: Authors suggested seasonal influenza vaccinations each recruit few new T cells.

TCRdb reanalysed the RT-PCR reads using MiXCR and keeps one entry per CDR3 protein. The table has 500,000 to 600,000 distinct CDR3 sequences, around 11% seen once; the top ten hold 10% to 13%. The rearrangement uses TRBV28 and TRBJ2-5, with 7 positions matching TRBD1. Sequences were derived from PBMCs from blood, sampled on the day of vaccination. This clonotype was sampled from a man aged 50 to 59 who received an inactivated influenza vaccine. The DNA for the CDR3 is TGTGCCAGCAGTGCAGGGGGACACGGTCGGTACTTC. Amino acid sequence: CASSAGGHGRYF.